What follows are 27 T cell receptor beta chains derived from one specimen sequenced in a study of blood T cell repertoires in COVID-19. Libraries were prepared by immunoSEQ multiplex PCR; TCRdb keeps only in-frame clonotypes and omits some of them. The data contain 170,000 or so clones, just under 90% of them singletons. Sequenced sample: peripheral blood. The receptors originated from a woman aged 18-35 years who had recovered from COVID-19.

The V call is TRBV27, the J call TRBJ1-6; 7 bases fit TRBD1. The CDR3 has 14 amino acids. V was pared by 6 bases and J by 7 bases, with 6 bases of the junction left unmatched. The germline V gene encodes CDR1 MNHEY and CDR2 SMNVEV (reference sequence). For the CDR3, the DNA is TGTGCCAGCAGGTCCGGGACAGCCAATTCACCCCTCCACTTT. Translating it yields CASRSGTANSPLHF.

The chain uses TRBV7-9 and TRBJ2-3; TRBD2 matches at 10 bases. CDR3 length: 15 residues. The junction had 5 bases not matched to a gene; V was cut back by 5 bases and J by 3 bases. Germline lookup yields CDR1 SEHNR and CDR2 FQNEAQ (reference sequence). This CDR3 reads CASSPLAGRTDTQYF. CDR3 nucleotides: TGTGCCAGCAGCCCACTAGCGGGGCGTACAGATACGCAGTATTTT.

The genes are TRBV5-1 and TRBJ1-2; 9 bases are shared with TRBD1. Germline-derived CDR1 and CDR2 are SGHRS and YFSETQ. Trimming cost V 2 bases and J 5 bases; bases outside gene matches: 4. The CDR3 loop spans 14 amino acids. CDR3 sequence (DNA): TGCGCCAGCAGCTTAATGGGACAGGGATATGGCTACACCTTC. Amino acid sequence: CASSLMGQGYGYTF.

A few counts support this clone. This chain links TRBV7-6 with TRBJ2-1; 11 bases are a match to TRBD2. The V gene end was trimmed by 2 bases and the J gene end by 4 bases; junction bases not matched to a gene: 4. Germline CDR1 SGHVS, CDR2 FNYEAQ. There are 16 residues in the CDR3. CDR3 DNA sequence: TGTGCCAGCAGCTTACAGGGACTAGCGGCTTACAATGAGCAGTTCTTC. Translating it yields CASSLQGLAAYNEQFF.

The CDR3 spells CASSLSLGTTNEKLFF. The CDR3 DNA reads as TGTGCCAGCTCACTTAGTTTGGGCACAACTAATGAAAAACTGTTTTTT. The chain carries TRBV18 and TRBJ1-4; D not resolved. This CDR3 comprises 16 residues. With 4 bases removed from V and 0 bases from J, the gap between germline ends came to 12 bases. Germline CDR1 is KGHSH and CDR2 is LQKENI.

The chain employs TRBV15 and TRBJ2-3; 7 bases are a match to TRBD1. J gave up 0 bases and V 7 bases, and 7 bases lay outside the gene matches. The CDR3 totals 15 residues. Germline V gene lookup returns CDR1 LNHNV and CDR2 YYDKDF (reference sequence). CDR3 protein: CATTPRTGSTDTQYF. The CDR3 DNA follows: TGTGCCACCACCCCCCGGACAGGAAGCACAGATACGCAGTATTTT.

As DNA, the CDR3 is TGTGCCAGCAGCGGGCGGGGACGGCGCCAAGAGACCCAGTACTTC. Its translation is CASSGRGRRQETQYF. This rearrangement joins TRBV11-2 to TRBJ2-5; possible D gene TRBD2, 6 bases. Germline-derived CDR1 and CDR2 are SGHAT and FQNNGV. The CDR3 totals 15 residues. The germline V and J ends were trimmed by 5 bases and 1 base, with 14 bases remaining between them.

This sequence joins TRBV19 and TRBJ2-2; D may be TRBD2 (5 bases). Germline values: CDR1 LNHDA, CDR2 SQIVND (reference sequence). This CDR3 comprises 17 residues. Trimming stripped 5 bases from V and 7 bases from J, with 23 bases between. The chain's CDR3 is CASSRSRRTGTHGELFF. The DNA of the CDR3 is TGTGCCAGTAGTCGAAGCCGTCGGACTGGAACCCACGGGGAGCTGTTTTTT.

Only a few counts were recorded for this clone. The CDR3 region is CASSPRNQPQHF. CDR3 nucleotides: TGTGCCAGCAGTCCGAGAAATCAGCCCCAGCATTTT. The V gene is TRBV27, the J gene TRBJ1-5; D unclear. This CDR3 contains 12 residues. V gave up 5 bases and J gave up 4 bases, with 6 bases separating them. Germline V lookup: CDR1 MNHEY, CDR2 SMNVEV (reference sequence).

The chain has TRBV25-1 and TRBJ2-5, with D tentatively TRBD2 (6 bases). The CDR3 totals 14 residues. Germline V gives CDR1 MGHDK, CDR2 SYGVNS. V was clipped by 1 base and J by 6 bases, with 12 bases between them. CDR3 in amino acids: CASSEWRGSKTQYF. CDR3 DNA: TGTGCCAGCAGTGAATGGAGGGGTAGCAAGACCCAGTACTTC.

The genes are TRBV7-2 and TRBJ2-4; TRBD1 agrees at 8 bases. CDR1 is SGHTA, CDR2 FQGNSA, per germline. V was clipped by 2 bases and J by 0 bases; unmatched bases: 6. CDR3 length: 17 amino acids. Here the CDR3 reads CASSLSGTGLAKNIQYF. The CDR3 region has the DNA TGTGCCAGCAGCTTATCCGGGACAGGCCTAGCCAAAAACATTCAGTACTTC.

In this sample, this clone turned up a few times. CDR3 nucleotide sequence: TGCGCCAGCAGTTCATTTCAGGGGGCGCCGGGTGGCGAGCAGTACTTC. It is translated as CASSSFQGAPGGEQYF. V and J are TRBV4-1 and TRBJ2-7; the match to TRBD1 covers 8 bases. Looked up from germline, CDR1 is MGHRA and CDR2 is YSYEKL. V was pared by 6 bases and J by 6 bases, with 16 bases of the junction left unmatched. CDR3 length equals 16 residues.

This chain links TRBV5-1 with TRBJ2-3, with TRBD1 matching over 7 bases. CDR1 is SGHRS, CDR2 YFSETQ, per germline. V lost 1 base and J lost 3; bases outside the gene matches: 8. This CDR3 region has 16 residues. Here the CDR3 reads CASSLRGQFLTDTQYF. CDR3 nucleotides: TGCGCCAGCAGCTTGCGGGGACAGTTTTTAACAGATACGCAGTATTTT.

This clone occurred a few times. This chain links TRBV6-4 with TRBJ1-1; 7 bases map to TRBD1. With V trimmed by 5 bases and J by 3 bases, 6 bases remained unmatched. There are 14 residues in the CDR3. Germline assignment: CDR1 MRHNA and CDR2 SNTAGT. CDR3 DNA sequence: TGTGCCAGCAGTCTCCAGGGGGATGACACTGAAGCTTTCTTT. Its translation is CASSLQGDDTEAFF.

This chain joins TRBV9 and TRBJ2-2; 10 bases match TRBD1. V lost 4 bases, J lost 4 bases, and 7 bases stayed unmatched. Per the germline V gene, CDR1 is SGDLS and CDR2 is YYNGEE. The CDR3 contains 16 residues. CDR3 protein: CASSTHGQGGTGELFF. The CDR3 DNA follows: TGTGCCAGCAGCACCCACGGACAGGGGGGCACCGGGGAGCTGTTTTTT.

CDR3 protein: CASSSLFRASGANVLTF. The DNA for the CDR3 is TGTGCCAGCAGCTCGCTCTTCAGGGCCTCTGGGGCCAACGTCCTGACTTTC. The chain recombines TRBV5-6 with TRBJ2-6; TRBD1 might be the D (5 bases). V lost 3 bases and J 0 bases, leaving 13 bases between the germline ends. Germline CDR1 SGHDT, CDR2 YYEEEE. This CDR3 has 17 amino acids.

The chain joins TRBV4-3 to TRBJ2-1, with 7 positions matching TRBD1. The CDR3 length is 15 residues. The V gene's germline CDR1 is LGHNA and CDR2 YSLEER. V gave up 5 bases and J gave up 1 base; unmatched junction bases: 5. The CDR3, as DNA: TGCGCCAGCAGCGTTGACAGGGTTTCCTACAATGAGCAGTTCTTC. It specifies CASSVDRVSYNEQFF.

The CDR3 sequence is CASREGIDQPQHF. CDR3 nucleotide sequence: TGTGCCAGCCGGGAGGGGATTGATCAGCCCCAGCATTTT. The chain recombines TRBV7-2 with TRBJ1-5; D may be TRBD1 (5 bases). V lost 8 bases and J lost 5, with 13 bases in between. The CDR3 covers 13 residues. The germline gives CDR1 SGHTA, CDR2 FQGNSA.

The sample holds a few counts of this clone. The chain recombines TRBV4-3 with TRBJ1-1; tentative D call: TRBD1 (6 bases). The CDR3 length is 13 residues. V lost 4 bases and J 1 base, leaving 7 bases between the germline ends. Germline V CDR1 and CDR2: LGHNA, YSLEER. For the CDR3, the DNA is TGCGCCAGCAGCCCGACAGGGAACACTGAAGCTTTCTTT. Protein: CASSPTGNTEAFF.

The rearrangement joins TRBV4-3 to TRBJ2-2; TRBD2 matches at 8 bases. The trim removed 1 base at V and 6 bases at J, leaving 1 base unmatched. The germline V gene encodes CDR1 LGHNA and CDR2 YSLEER. The CDR3 covers 14 residues. CDR3 region: CASSQAGGSGELFF. CDR3 nucleotide sequence: TGCGCCAGCAGCCAAGCGGGAGGGTCCGGGGAGCTGTTTTTT.

J is TRBJ1-2 and V is TRBV7-2; possible D gene TRBD1, 6 bases. Germline V gene lookup returns CDR1 SGHTA and CDR2 FQGNSA. V shed 4 bases and J shed 1 base, with 16 bases lying between them. The CDR3 runs 16 residues. The CDR3 DNA sequence: TGTGCCAGCAGCTCCCAGGGCGGGGGGCTTAACTATGGCTACACCTTC. It encodes CASSSQGGGLNYGYTF.

The rearrangement joins TRBV5-6 to TRBJ2-3; 12 nucleotides line up with TRBD2. Trimming took 4 bases from V and 0 from J; bases not matched to a gene: 3. This CDR3 is 16 amino acids long. CDR1 and CDR2 from the germline V gene are SGHDT and YYEEEE. The CDR3 protein is CASSPGLAGSTDTQYF. The CDR3 bases are TGTGCCAGCAGCCCTGGACTAGCGGGGAGCACAGATACGCAGTATTTT.

The rearrangement links TRBV18 to TRBJ2-3; 12 bases line up with TRBD2. This CDR3 region has 15 residues. V shed 5 bases, J shed 2 bases, and the junction held 2 bases outside the gene matches. The germline V gene has CDR1 KGHSH and CDR2 LQKENI. The CDR3 DNA reads TGTGCCAGCTCAAGGACTAGCGGGAACACAGATACGCAGTATTTT. Encoded protein: CASSRTSGNTDTQYF.

This clone was seen only once. V gene TRBV18 combines with J gene TRBJ2-4; no definite D call. The germline V gene encodes CDR1 KGHSH and CDR2 LQKENI. The CDR3 covers 14 residues. V was shortened by 2 bases and J by 6 bases, with 11 bases between the two germline ends. The CDR3 sequence: CASSPEVLVNIQYF. As DNA, the CDR3 is TGTGCCAGCTCACCAGAAGTACTCGTAAACATTCAGTACTTC.

The chain joins TRBV7-8 to TRBJ1-2; maybe TRBD1 (6 bases). V lost 1 base and J 5 bases, leaving 11 bases between the germline ends. Germline CDR1 and CDR2: SGHVS and FQNEAQ. The CDR3 sequence is 14 residues long. The CDR3 spells CASSLGDTLYGYTF. CDR3 nucleotide sequence: TGTGCCAGCAGCTTAGGGGACACCTTATATGGCTACACCTTC.

The CDR3 DNA reads TGTGCCAGCAGCTCTCTCGGGGGTAACAGCTACACCTTC. The encoded protein is CASSSLGGNSYTF. The chain has TRBV11-2 and TRBJ1-2; D may be TRBD1 (5 bases). The CDR3 length is 13 residues. The germline CDR1 and CDR2 sequences are SGHAT and FQNNGV. The V gene lost 4 bases and the J gene lost 9 bases, with 15 bases spanning the gap.

As concerns this clone: One end of the junction varies from germline; a read error may be responsible. The V and J genes are TRBV7-7 and TRBJ2-3, with D maybe TRBD1 (6 bases). The CDR3 is 14 residues long. In germline, CDR1 is SSHAT, CDR2 FNYEAQ (reference sequence). CDR3 nucleotides: TGTGCTAGCAGCTTAATGGGACAAGGAGATACGCAGTATTTT. This encodes CASSLMGQGDTQYF.